These 29 T cell receptor beta chains originate from one sample sequenced in a study of response to subunit inactivated influenza vaccine. TCRdb itself ran the RT-PCR reads through MiXCR, one entry per CDR3 protein. The table lists 400,000 to 550,000 distinct CDR3 sequences, roughly 23% of them singletons. This specimen consisted of CD4+ T cells sorted from PBMCs, obtained around 5 days after vaccination. The receptors here all came from a man aged 50-60 years who received an inactivated influenza vaccine.

This clonotype was seen ten or more times. The chain is built from TRBV12-3 or TRBV12-4 and TRBJ2-2; weak D call: TRBD2 (6 bases). The CDR3 extends over 16 amino acids. Trimming left V 8 bases short and J 5 bases short, with 21 bases between. This CDR3 is CASDRRASGGTGELFF. The CDR3 nucleotides read TGTGCCAGCGACCGCCGCGCATCCGGAGGGACCGGGGAGCTGTTTTTT.

The rearrangement links TRBV4-1 to TRBJ1-5; D perhaps matches TRBD1 (6 bases). Germline loops: CDR1 MGHRA, CDR2 YSYEKL. The CDR3 totals 16 residues. Trimming took 4 bases from V and 9 from J, leaving 22 bases between them. The CDR3 sequence: CASSPTGGGELRPQHF. The DNA of the CDR3 is TGCGCCAGCAGCCCGACTGGGGGGGGCGAGCTTCGGCCCCAGCATTTT.

The rearrangement links TRBV2 to TRBJ2-7; 9 nucleotides match TRBD1. Germline V CDR1 and CDR2: SNHLY, FYNNEI. The junction had 11 bases not matched to a gene; V was cut back by 5 bases and J by 3 bases. This CDR3 comprises 16 residues. CDR3 sequence: CASSRLGGQGGYEQYF. CDR3 bases: TGTGCCAGCAGTCGCCTTGGGGGACAGGGTGGCTACGAGCAGTACTTC.

This clonotype was picked up one time. V and J are TRBV7-9 and TRBJ2-3; D possibly corresponds to TRBD2 (6 bases). This CDR3 comprises 12 residues. Germline V gene lookup returns CDR1 SEHNR and CDR2 FQNEAQ (reference sequence). Trimming stripped 3 bases from V and 11 bases from J, with 12 bases between. CDR3: CASSLRDGKQYF. The DNA of the CDR3 is TGTGCCAGCAGCTTGCGGGACGGCAAGCAGTATTTT.

The rearrangement joins TRBV12-3 or TRBV12-4 to TRBJ2-1, with D unclear. Trimming removed 7 bases at V and 6 bases at J, with 13 bases between. This CDR3 is 13 amino acids long. The CDR3 sequence: CASTKLGSNEQFF. CDR3 nucleotide sequence: TGTGCCAGCACCAAACTGGGCAGCAATGAGCAGTTCTTC.

This clonotype has more than one count but fewer than ten. One junction end does not reproduce the germline sequence, and a read error may be involved. The chain joins TRBV12-3 or TRBV12-4 to TRBJ2-1; 10 bases are a match to TRBD2. This CDR3 has 13 residues. The CDR3 region is CASSLAGVNEQFF. CDR3 DNA sequence: TGTGCCAGCAGTCTAGCGGGAGTTAATGAGCAGTTCTTC.

The CDR3 DNA sequence: TGTGCCAGCAGCAAGAAGGACACCGGGGAGCTGTTTTTT. Translating it yields CASSKKDTGELFF. This chain links TRBV21-1 with TRBJ2-2. TRBV21-1 is tagged as a pseudogene. The CDR3 consists of 13 residues.

Note on this clonotype: A junction boundary mismatches the germline segment, possibly from a read error. The chain employs TRBV18 and TRBJ2-1; no firm D call. The V gene's germline CDR1 is KGHSH and CDR2 LQKENI. The CDR3 contains 14 residues. CDR3 coding DNA: TGTGCCAGCTCTCCACGTCAGAAGGATATTGAGCAGTTCTTC. Translated, it gives CASSPRQKDIEQFF. The full variable domain, its missing parts supplied by reference TRBV18 and TRBJ2-1, is NAGVMQNPRHLVRRRGQEARLRCSPMKGHSHVYWYRQLPEEGLKFMVYLQKENIIDESGMPKERFSAEFPKEGPSILRIQQVVRGDSAAYFCASSPRQKDIEQFFGPGTRLTVL.

The chain couples TRBV30 to TRBJ2-7; a weak D match, TRBD2 (5 bases). Trimming removed 7 bases at V and 4 bases at J, with 11 bases between. The CDR3 runs 11 residues. The germline V gene has CDR1 GTSNPN and CDR2 SVGIG (reference sequence). This CDR3 is CASGREYEQYF. The DNA of the CDR3 is TGTGCCTCCGGTAGGGAGTACGAGCAGTACTTC. The variable domain in full, with the rest retrieved from reference TRBV30 and TRBJ2-7, is SQTIHQWPATLVQPVGSPLSLECTVEGTSNPNLYWYRQAAGRGLQLLFYSVGIGQISSEVPQNLSASRPQDRQFILSSKKLLLSDSGFYLCASGREYEQYFGPGTRLTVT.

This clonotype was found a few times. The V gene is TRBV28, the J gene TRBJ2-5; TRBD2 aligns across 9 bases. J was trimmed by 3 bases and V by 10 bases; bases with no gene match: 12. Germline CDR1 MDHEN, CDR2 SYDVKM. The CDR3 is 15 amino acids. In DNA form, the CDR3 reads TGTGCCATCCAGTTACCGACTAGCGGCAAAGAGACCCAGTACTTC. Its translation is CAIQLPTSGKETQYF.

This rearrangement joins TRBV28 to TRBJ1-5; 8 bases align to TRBD1. Germline-derived CDR1 and CDR2 are MDHEN and SYDVKM. This CDR3 is 16 amino acids long. The junction had 10 bases not matched to a gene; V was cut back by 4 bases and J by 5 bases. The CDR3 DNA reads as TGTGCCAGCAGTTCGACAGGGGAGAGGGTCTATCAGCCCCAGCATTTT. Its protein is CASSSTGERVYQPQHF.

The chain links TRBV20-1 to TRBJ2-5; D unclear. Deletions cut 6 bases from V and 5 bases from J, with 19 bases between. Germline values: CDR1 DFQATT, CDR2 SNEGSKA (reference sequence). The CDR3 sequence is 14 residues long. The CDR3 loop reads CSAPEPSMKETQYF. As DNA, the CDR3 is TGCAGTGCCCCCGAACCCTCTATGAAGGAGACCCAGTACTTC.

The table lists this clonotype with many counts. CDR3 in amino acids: CASSYSGLGAGELFF. DNA of the CDR3: TGTGCCAGCAGTTATTCGGGACTTGGAGCCGGGGAGCTGTTTTTT. V is TRBV6-2 or TRBV6-3 and J is TRBJ2-2; possibly TRBD2 for D (6 bases). The CDR3 is 15 residues long. The V end was cut by 3 bases, the J end by 6 bases, with 14 bases between. CDR1 is MNHEY, CDR2 SVGEGT, per germline.

This clonotype was observed a handful of times. This rearrangement joins TRBV5-1 to TRBJ2-3; D unresolved. The germline gives CDR1 SGHRS, CDR2 YFSETQ. This CDR3 is built from 14 residues. Deletions cut 1 base from V and 3 bases from J, with 9 bases between. The CDR3 coding sequence is TGCGCCAGCAGCTTGAGTGCGTTGACAGATACGCAGTATTTT. This translates into CASSLSALTDTQYF.

The chain recombines TRBV6-2 or TRBV6-3 with TRBJ1-5; no clear D gene. The germline V gene has CDR1 MNHEY and CDR2 SVGEGT. Trimming stripped 5 bases from V and 1 base from J, with 9 bases between. This CDR3 contains 14 residues. The CDR3 region is CASSRTGSNQPQHF. As DNA, the CDR3 is TGTGCCAGCAGTCGGACTGGGAGCAATCAGCCCCAGCATTTT.

The chain couples TRBV5-1 to TRBJ2-7; 7 bases fit TRBD1. Trimming at V came to 6 bases and at J to 4 bases, leaving 7 bases not matched to a gene. Germline V gene data show CDR1 as SGHRS and CDR2 as YFSETQ. The CDR3 covers 13 residues. CDR3 protein: CASNVGTEYEQYF. In DNA form, the CDR3 reads TGCGCCAGCAACGTCGGGACAGAATACGAGCAGTACTTC.

The rearrangement joins TRBV12-5 to TRBJ2-3; D remains unclear. This CDR3 spans 11 amino acids. CDR1 and CDR2 (germline): LGHNT, FRNRAP. The V and J ends lost 3 bases and 6 bases respectively, with 4 bases between them. As DNA, the CDR3 is TGTGCTAGTGGTTTTGGGGATACGCAGTATTTT. This codes for CASGFGDTQYF.

In its sample, this clonotype was seen a few times. This chain connects TRBV12-3 or TRBV12-4 to TRBJ2-5, with D possibly TRBD2 on 7 matching bases. The CDR3 sequence is 13 residues long. Trimming pared 4 bases from V and 12 bases from J, leaving 18 bases between. CDR3 sequence (DNA): TGTGCCAGCAGTTCCCACCGGGGGGCAAGGGAGTACTTC. Its protein is CASSSHRGAREYF.

This sequence joins TRBV28 and TRBJ1-1; D perhaps matches TRBD1 (5 bases). V was trimmed by 6 bases and J by 4 bases, leaving 21 bases between them. Germline values: CDR1 MDHEN, CDR2 SYDVKM. The CDR3 loop spans 16 amino acids. This CDR3 reads CASRAPRGAVGTEAFF. The CDR3, as DNA: TGTGCCAGCAGGGCTCCTAGAGGGGCTGTTGGCACTGAAGCTTTCTTT.

This chain joins TRBV9 and TRBJ2-3, with D possibly matching TRBD1 (5 bases). The CDR3 consists of 16 residues. V lost 0 bases, J lost 4 bases, and 15 bases lay in between. Looked up from germline, CDR1 is SGDLS and CDR2 is YYNGEE. The CDR3 bases are TGTGCCAGCAGCGTAGGGGCAGGGAATGGCGCAGATACGCAGTATTTT. Its protein product is CASSVGAGNGADTQYF.

Only a few counts were recorded for this clonotype. This sequence joins TRBV5-4 and TRBJ2-3; the D gene is possibly TRBD2 (5 bases). Trimming removed 4 bases from V and 5 bases from J, with 17 bases in between. This CDR3 spans 15 amino acids. Germline lookup yields CDR1 SGHNT and CDR2 YYREEE (reference sequence). CDR3 residues: CASSRPGKTGDTQYF. CDR3 coding DNA: TGTGCCAGCAGCAGACCCGGGAAGACGGGAGATACGCAGTATTTT.

The CDR3 DNA reads TGCAGTGCTAGAGCCCGTTCCGGAGCAGGGGGCTATCAGCCCCAGCATTTT. As protein: CSARARSGAGGYQPQHF. The chain couples TRBV20-1 to TRBJ1-5; TRBD1 matches at 8 bases. Trimming cost V 1 base and J 5 bases; bases outside gene matches: 13. The CDR3 consists of 17 residues. CDR1 and CDR2 from the germline V gene are DFQATT and SNEGSKA (reference sequence).

This clonotype was recorded at least ten times. V gene TRBV5-1 combines with J gene TRBJ2-1; TRBD2 matches at 8 bases. CDR1 is SGHRS, CDR2 YFSETQ, per germline. V was clipped by 0 bases and J by 4 bases; unmatched bases: 3. This CDR3 comprises 15 residues. This chain's CDR3 is CASSLVPGGYNEQFF. The CDR3 bases are TGCGCCAGCAGCTTGGTTCCGGGGGGGTACAATGAGCAGTTCTTC.

In this sample, this clonotype turned up a few times. V usage is TRBV12-3 or TRBV12-4 and J usage is TRBJ2-2; D unresolved. This CDR3 comprises 13 residues. The V end lost 5 bases, the J end lost 4 bases, and 8 bases lay between the germline ends. CDR3 bases: TGTGCCAGCAGTCTCTGGTCCACCGGGGAGCTGTTTTTT. Translation gives CASSLWSTGELFF.

This clonotype was seen at least ten times. This chain connects TRBV18 to TRBJ2-1; TRBD2 aligns across 11 bases. V was clipped by 0 bases and J by 7 bases; unmatched bases: 5. There are 16 residues in the CDR3. Germline CDR1 is KGHSH and CDR2 is LQKENI. The CDR3 spells CASSPPPLAGVNEQFF. In DNA form, the CDR3 reads TGTGCCAGCTCACCACCCCCACTAGCGGGAGTTAATGAGCAGTTCTTC.

To note about this clonotype: A much bigger clone sits one base away, suggesting this may be a read error. V gene TRBV29-1 combines with J gene TRBJ2-1; weak D call: TRBD1 (6 bases). Trimming took off 6 bases at V and 10 bases at J, with 16 bases between the two ends. Germline V gene sequence: CDR1 SQVTM, CDR2 ANQGSEA. This CDR3 contains 12 residues. The CDR3 DNA reads TGCAGCGTCCGACAGGAGGCTAAAGAGCAGTTCTTC. As protein: CSVRQEAKEQFF.

The chain links TRBV4-2 to TRBJ1-1; D ambiguous. In germline, CDR1 is LGHNA, CDR2 YNFKEQ. CDR3 length: 14 amino acids. Trimming cost V 2 bases and J 1 base, with 8 bases left between them. CDR3 region: CASSQPPGNTEAFF. The CDR3, as DNA: TGTGCCAGCAGCCAACCACCAGGGAACACTGAAGCTTTCTTT.

This clonotype was seen only a few times. The rearrangement uses TRBV9 and TRBJ2-3; 7 bases are a match to TRBD2. The CDR3 covers 16 residues. The germline gives CDR1 SGDLS, CDR2 YYNGEE. Germline trimming cut 0 bases from V and 1 base from J; bases unmatched to any gene: 5. CDR3 in DNA: TGTGCCAGCAGCGTAGGGGCGGGAGTAGGCACAGATACGCAGTATTTT. As protein: CASSVGAGVGTDTQYF.

About this clonotype itself: Compared with germline, one end of the junction differs, possibly owing to a read error. DNA of the CDR3: TGTACCAGCAGTTCCCCGGGGCTAGCGGGGCACTCCTACAATGAGCAGTTCTTC. Amino acids: CTSSSPGLAGHSYNEQFF. The chain combines TRBV2 with TRBJ2-1, with TRBD2 matching over 9 bases. The germline V gene has CDR1 SNHLY and CDR2 FYNNEI. There are 18 residues in the CDR3.